This T cell receptor (beta chain) was retrieved from a study of CD8 T cells in Susac syndrome. Negative isolation was applied to CD8+ and CD4+ T cells, and FACS enrichment was applied to TEMRA cells. Study-level points and caveats: The study acknowledged a relatively small number of individuals in its TCR sequencing and HLA analysis.

A quantity of roughly 0.5 to 1 ug RNA underwent reverse transcription using random hexamers. Amplification of TCR beta CDR3 used immunoSEQ multiplex PCR across 54 Vbeta and 13 Jbeta. Via MiXCR, TCRdb re-called the immunoSEQ multiplex PCR reads, giving one row per CDR3 protein. Of about 90,000 distinct CDR3 sequences in the sample, over 80% are singletons; the top ten hold about 0.32%. Regarding this clonotype: Its antigen remains unknown.

The origin of this receptor is a human donor in good health. Sequenced: CD8+ T cells from PBMCs.

The CDR3 region is CASSSRGPGANVLTF. The CDR3 nucleotides are TGTGCCAGCAGTTCCCGCGGTCCTGGGGCCAACGTCCTGACTTTC. The V and J genes are TRBV12-3 or TRBV12-4 and TRBJ2-6; D ambiguous. This CDR3 has 15 residues. V was pared by 4 bases and J by 2 bases, with 9 bases between.